This T cell receptor beta chain was retrieved from a study of cytomegalovirus exposure and HLA in healthy donors (TCRdb year 2017). Turning to the overall study: An earlier analysis of approximately 640 of the donors reported about 250 Gb of sequence data and roughly 100 million unique TCR beta sequences from 190 million or so T cells. The study was designed to test whether signatures of past pathogen exposure could be identified by cataloging public T cell receptors. Across 398 genotyped donors of the cohort, an average of approximately 220,000 unique TCR beta nucleotide sequences per donor were sequenced, and 15% to 20% of those sequences were non-productive. To study patterns of TCR occurrence, a later analysis re-analyzed previously published TCR beta repertoires from just over 650 donors and added high-resolution HLA genotyping. About five DR-DQ haplotypes were handled as single units for association and clustering because linkage in the cohort was strong. The number of typed donors differed by locus: roughly 620-640 for A, B, C, DRB1 and DQB1; 522 for DQA1; around 580 for DPA1; and about 450 for DPB1. Rather than using new phenotypic data, the later analysis identified candidate immune exposures from TCR beta sequences and from how often those sequences occurred across donors. Genome-wide SNP genotypes for about 55% of the roughly 670 donors were used in a later genetic analysis, which treated that subset as a discovery cohort. Donor age, sex, ethnicity and CMV serostatus were compiled alongside the repertoire data. The genetic ancestry cluster associated with self-reported Caucasian donors included approximately 85% of the 398 genotyped donors. HLA typing covered class I and class II loci at four-digit resolution. Roughly 300 gigabases of sequencing data and 70 million to 85 million unique TCR sequences were included in an early release covering over 600 HLA-typed donors. Besides the first cohort of some 670 subjects, a separate validation cohort made up of roughly 130 different subjects was used. High-throughput TCR immunosequencing, statistical association of individual TCRs with disease status, and machine learning were combined to predict cytomegalovirus infection status. To decide whether each TCR beta V gene segment behaved as functional or pseudogenic, an earlier analysis of over 500 of the donors relied on high-throughput TCR beta sequencing. The T cell repertoires of under 750 subjects were profiled by immunosequencing and related to cytomegalovirus serostatus. All discovery cohort repertoires had been generated using a single sequencing platform.

From the germline V gene, CDR1 is ENHRY and CDR2 is SYGVKD. Ends trimmed: V by 7 bases, J by 6 bases; bases unmatched to a gene: 11. Spanning cysteine to phenylalanine, the CDR3 consists of 15 amino acids. The entry retains the CDR3 DNA only, 45 bases that are in frame from base 1. The cohort comprised hundreds of healthy bone marrow donors. At the time of sampling, every cohort member was nominally healthy, though immune exposures that went unrecorded were likely present. The donor tested CMV seronegative and was one of the 352 seronegative cohort members. A peripheral blood sample was collected from each donor, and TCR beta sequencing was performed on peripheral blood mononuclear cells. Genomic DNA extraction from the blood cell samples was performed with the Qiagen DNeasy Blood Extraction Kit. What the research found in general, with its limitations: In a later analysis, the rate of TCR association differed among HLA loci, with DRB1 alleles having the most associated TCRs and HLA-C alleles having the fewest. In a later analysis, HLA-associated TCR beta chains showed more clonal expansion and lower generation probabilities than non-associated chains that were equally common. In a later genetic analysis, fewer N-insertions in productive TCRs were reported among donors in an Asian-associated ancestry cluster than the approximately 710-donor mean. While some public TCRs were present in many individuals, most TCR sequences turned up only very rarely across donors. V-gene and J-gene trimming of TCR beta chains was associated with a missense DCLRE1C variant in a later genetic analysis, and the association was replicated in an independent cohort. The only immune exposure information available for the cohort was CMV serostatus. A cluster of highly shared sequence variants was judged likely to represent a technical artifact of the sequencing pipeline. Several of the top co-occurrence clusters appeared to be linked to parvovirus B19, influenza, CMV and Epstein-Barr virus, according to a later analysis. Because HLA typing was missing for some donors at each locus, association tests included only the typed subset. The study gave a list of about 160 TCR beta chains associated with cytomegalovirus. The cohort was sequenced for TCR beta chains only, and without alpha or paired-chain data the features that could be detected were limited. The earlier analysis of fewer than 750 of the donors excluded approximately 17 rarely observed V segments, including chromosome 9 orphons, because counts were too low. In a later analysis, most CMV-associated TCR beta chains were found to appear HLA-restricted, with HLA associations seemingly driven largely by CMV exposure. According to the authors, the approach could potentially be generalized to other disease states and immunological phenotypes. A few of the identified cytomegalovirus-associated TCR beta chains were confirmed in vitro to be specific for cytomegalovirus antigens. Sequencing depth was assumed to be roughly uniform across donors in the presence/absence analyses, though that assumption may not hold. An earlier analysis of several hundred of the donors showed that most TCR beta V segments appeared in productive rearrangements either about 90% or about 30% of the time, which broadly matched IMGT annotations. Some IMGT-functional V segments, including TRBV6-2 and TRBV6-3, could not be distinguished by the 87-base-pair reads and were therefore excluded. A further reported finding was that TCR beta sequences accurately predicted the HLA-A and HLA-B alleles for most subjects in the first cohort. In both the original and validation cohorts, the classifier was reported to diagnose cytomegalovirus status with high specificity and sensitivity. Correlated functional status among segregating V segments might be attributable to linkage disequilibrium, but an unknown experimental factor could not be ruled out. Strong co-occurrence of HLA alleles, especially DR and DQ, made assigning TCR associations to individual alleles difficult. In a later analysis, some 17,000 TCR beta sequences were associated with specific HLA alleles at a false discovery rate of 0.05.

This clone came up once. Its binding antigen is unknown. The sample holds no much larger clone one base away, and base qualities are not on file. The protocol used for the library was the immunoSEQ multiplex PCR assay. A mixture of 60 forward primers for TCR Vbeta segments and 13 reverse primers for TCR Jbeta segments was used in the multiplex PCR. A multiplex PCR assay on genomic DNA amplified the CDR3 region of rearranged TCR beta genes. Amplified TCR beta libraries were sequenced as 87-base-pair reads on the Illumina HiSeq System. In the authors' own workflow: A later analysis counted tens of millions of unique TCR beta chains across the 550 to 700 repertoires, and 9 million to 14 million of these chains were shared by at least two donors. Raw reads were error-corrected and collapsed into unique sequences by a nearest-neighbor algorithm in which closely related sequences were merged to remove PCR and sequencing errors. CDR3 sequences were aligned to IMGT reference sequences to assign V, D and J gene segments. For a sequence to be retained, a match of at least six nucleotides to both a V gene segment and a J gene segment was required. Rearrangements were called productive when the CDR3 lacked stop codons and stayed in frame with V and J; all others were non-productive. CDR3 was defined by IMGT convention, running from the second conserved V-encoded cysteine to the conserved J-encoded phenylalanine. The earlier analysis of a few hundred of the donors excluded any sequence lacking an unambiguous match to a single V gene segment. In an earlier analysis of about 590 of the donors, a V segment was called functional when productive rearrangements were above 56.7%, and segregating when the standard deviation between donors exceeded 5%. To diagnose cytomegalovirus status from the catalog of TCR beta chain sequences, a statistical classification framework was built. V and J gene assignment, in a later analysis, came from comparing TCR nucleotide sequences with IMGT/GENE-DB human TR gene sequences. The TCRdist pipeline was used in a later analysis to assign CDR3 sequences and most-parsimonious VDJ recombination scenarios. A later analysis defined each TCR beta chain by its CDR3 amino acid sequence plus V-gene family, and excluded reads lacking a unique V-gene family. As a way to deal with suspected cross-contamination and a sequencing artifact, a later analysis dropped 592 nucleotide sequences that were highly shared and had low generation probability. In a later analysis, a clonal expansion index was calculated for each public chain from normalized within-repertoire ranks of inferred template counts. A later analysis computed generation probabilities with a VDJ recombination model fitted to out-of-frame rearrangements, and checked the results against IGoR. A later analysis scored TCR-TCR, TCR-HLA and TCR-CMV co-occurrence with hypergeometric tests, applying a repertoire-size bias correction to TCR pairs. A later analysis estimated false discovery rates by permuting HLA or CMV assignments 20 times. In a later analysis, co-occurring TCRs were grouped with DBSCAN, and TCRdist sequence similarity was added when clustering was performed within HLA-allele-positive subsets. Co-occurrence clustering excluded repertoires with fewer than 30,000 or more than 120,000 public chains, plus five with anomalous nucleotide sharing. This is the immuneACCESS table as TCRdb keeps it, with only in-frame sequences that have V and J called. A part of the clones is gone; compared with another copy, unresolved V genes explain less than half, and the rest is unexplained. The V and J calls and clone size are taken from that table; D and trimming were inferred from the DNA. The sample includes 150,000 to 200,000 clones, with roughly 83% observed a single time. The top ten hold around 0.37% of the sample.

The sequencing sample was made of PBMCs. The TCR originated in a boy aged 2 to 10 in good health and CMV-seronegative. This receptor chain uses TRBV10-3 and TRBJ2-1, with 8 bases in between that match TRBD2. The CDR3: CAITPGAGGFNEQFF. The nucleotides are TGTGCCATCACCCCTGGGGCGGGGGGATTCAATGAGCAGTTCTTC.